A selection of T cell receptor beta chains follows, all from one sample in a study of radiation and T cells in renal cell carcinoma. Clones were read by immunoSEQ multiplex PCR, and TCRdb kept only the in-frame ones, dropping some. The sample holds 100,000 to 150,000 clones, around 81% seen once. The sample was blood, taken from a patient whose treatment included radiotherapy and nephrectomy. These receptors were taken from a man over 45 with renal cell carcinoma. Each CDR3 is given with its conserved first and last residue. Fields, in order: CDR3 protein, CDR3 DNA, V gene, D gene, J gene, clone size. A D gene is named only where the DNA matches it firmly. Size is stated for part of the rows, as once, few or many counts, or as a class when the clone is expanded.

CASSGTGLRLFPNIQYF,TGTGCCAGCAGCGGAACAGGGTTACGTCTTTTCCCAAACATTCAGTACTTC,TRBV5-8,-,TRBJ2-4,-
CASSNFKVTGANVLTF,TGTGCCAGCAGCAACTTCAAGGTTACTGGGGCCAACGTCCTGACTTTC,TRBV9,-,TRBJ2-6,-
CASAGLVGNTIYF,TGTGCCAGCGCGGGGCTCGTGGGAAACACCATATATTTT,TRBV9,-,TRBJ1-3,once
CASSSPRGGPMNTEAFF,TGTGCCAGCAGCTCACCCCGGGGGGGACCCATGAACACTGAAGCTTTCTTT,TRBV7-9,-,TRBJ1-1,-
CASSLHRQGYNEKLFF,TGTGCCAGCAGTTTACACAGACAGGGTTATAATGAAAAACTGTTTTTT,TRBV28,TRBD1,TRBJ1-4,-
CASSAPGREKLFF,TGTGCCAGCAGCGCACCTGGGCGGGAAAAACTGTTTTTT,TRBV9,-,TRBJ1-4,-
CASSLSPGAPHYQETQYF,TGCGCCAGCAGCTTGTCGCCAGGGGCCCCGCACTATCAAGAGACCCAGTACTTC,TRBV5-1,-,TRBJ2-5,-
CASSLGTGGSRVAFF,TGTGCCAGCAGCTTGGGGACAGGGGGGTCGCGTGTGGCTTTCTTT,TRBV5-4,TRBD1,TRBJ1-1,-
CATSRDTRQRSTDTQYF,TGTGCCACCAGCAGAGATACGCGACAGAGGAGCACAGATACGCAGTATTTT,TRBV15,-,TRBJ2-3,-
CASSLRDSPLHF,TGTGCCAGCAGCCTCAGGGATTCACCCCTCCACTTT,TRBV6-5,-,TRBJ1-6,-
CASSDSGTSLTYEQYF,TGCGCCAGCAGTGACTCTGGGACTAGCCTTACCTACGAGCAGTACTTC,TRBV10-1,TRBD2,TRBJ2-7,-
CASSRYDWPQHF,TGTGCCAGCAGTCGTTACGACTGGCCCCAGCATTTT,TRBV28,-,TRBJ1-5,-
CASSNGQGFYGYTF,TGTGCCAGTAGTAACGGACAGGGCTTCTATGGCTACACCTTC,TRBV19,TRBD1,TRBJ1-2,-
CAWSVLGGRSSYEQYF,TGTGCCTGGAGTGTTTTAGGCGGGAGGTCCTCCTACGAGCAGTACTTC,TRBV30,TRBD2,TRBJ2-7,-
CATSRGDRSYEQYF,TGTGCCACCAGCAGAGGGGACAGATCCTACGAGCAGTACTTC,TRBV15,TRBD1,TRBJ2-7,-
CASSPMLAGTYNEQFF,TGCGCCAGCAGCCCCATGTTAGCGGGAACCTACAATGAGCAGTTCTTC,TRBV5-1,TRBD2,TRBJ2-1,-
CASSLGTGVHRNTEAFF,TGCGCCAGCAGCTTGGGGACAGGGGTCCACCGGAACACTGAAGCTTTCTTT,TRBV5-1,TRBD1,TRBJ1-1,-
CASSLLAGELFF,TGTGCCAGCAGTTTACTGGCCGGGGAGCTGTTTTTT,TRBV27,-,TRBJ2-2,-
CASSRLRGGAWEQYF,TGTGCCAGCAGCCGACTCCGTGGGGGGGCGTGGGAGCAGTACTTC,TRBV7-2,-,TRBJ2-7,-
CATADSLDTEAFF,TGTGCCACCGCGGACAGCCTCGACACTGAAGCTTTCTTT,TRBV27,-,TRBJ1-1,-
CASSPGGGQPQHF,TGTGCCAGCAGTCCCGGGGGGGGTCAGCCCCAGCATTTT,TRBV6-6,-,TRBJ1-5,-
CASSSPVGVNTDTQYF,TGTGCCAGCAGCTCGCCAGTGGGAGTTAACACAGATACGCAGTATTTT,TRBV7-6,-,TRBJ2-3,-
CATGAGNYGYTF,TGTGCCACCGGCGCGGGGAACTATGGCTACACCTTC,TRBV15,-,TRBJ1-2,-
CASSLGRSQGGDHEQFF,TGTGCCAGCAGCTTAGGGAGGAGCCAGGGGGGAGACCATGAGCAGTTCTTC,TRBV7-9,-,TRBJ2-1,-
CAWSPGEETQYF,TGTGCCTGGAGTCCGGGGGAAGAGACCCAGTACTTC,TRBV30,-,TRBJ2-5,-
CASSGGTGGRNEQYF,TGTGCCAGCAGCGGTGGGACAGGGGGCAGGAACGAGCAGTACTTC,TRBV7-2,TRBD1,TRBJ2-7,-
CASSEPILAGLSTDTQYF,TGTGCCAGCAGTGAGCCGATATTAGCGGGGTTAAGCACAGATACGCAGTATTTT,TRBV6-1,TRBD2,TRBJ2-3,-
CASSLTSGKPGELFF,TGTGCCAGCAGCTTAACTAGCGGGAAGCCCGGGGAGCTGTTTTTT,TRBV7-2,TRBD2,TRBJ2-2,-
CASSGRNWGEAETQYF,TGTGCCAGCAGCGGACGTAATTGGGGGGAGGCGGAGACCCAGTACTTC,TRBV9,-,TRBJ2-5,-
CASSDRENTEAFF,TGTGCCAGCAGCGACCGGGAAAACACTGAAGCTTTCTTT,TRBV7-2,-,TRBJ1-1,-
CASSNRGEPQHF,TGTGCCAGCAGTAACAGGGGTGAGCCCCAGCATTTT,TRBV7-2,TRBD1,TRBJ1-5,-
CASSVEARADTQYF,TGTGCCAGCAGCGTAGAAGCCAGGGCAGATACGCAGTATTTT,TRBV9,-,TRBJ2-3,-
CASSSLTGTGPYEQYF,TGCGCCAGCAGCTCACTAACCGGGACAGGTCCCTACGAGCAGTACTTC,TRBV5-1,TRBD1,TRBJ2-7,-
CAISEGLAVETQYF,TGTGCCATCAGTGAGGGACTAGCGGTAGAGACCCAGTACTTC,TRBV10-3,TRBD2,TRBJ2-5,-
CASSGAGTITYEQYF,TGTGCCAGCAGCGGCGCCGGGACAATCACCTACGAGCAGTACTTC,TRBV5-4,-,TRBJ2-7,-
CASSLSGTGELFF,TGTGCCAGCAGCCTCAGTGGCACCGGGGAGCTGTTTTTT,TRBV4-2,-,TRBJ2-2,-
CASSIGQANTGELFF,TGTGCCAGTAGTATAGGGCAGGCGAACACCGGGGAGCTGTTTTTT,TRBV19,-,TRBJ2-2,-
CAWKSGQGGGAYNEQFF,TGTGCCTGGAAATCCGGTCAAGGCGGGGGGGCGTACAATGAGCAGTTCTTC,TRBV30,TRBD2,TRBJ2-1,-
CASSQDLAGNTGELFF,TGCGCCAGCAGCCAAGATCTAGCGGGTAACACCGGGGAGCTGTTTTTT,TRBV4-1,TRBD2,TRBJ2-2,-
CASSQGGIPYNEQFF,TGCGCCAGCAGCCAAGGTGGGATCCCCTACAATGAGCAGTTCTTC,TRBV4-1,-,TRBJ2-1,-
CASSLGGARSGNTIYF,TGTGCCAGCAGTCTCGGAGGGGCTCGTTCTGGAAACACCATATATTTT,TRBV7-8,-,TRBJ1-3,-
CASSPLGVGQPQHF,TGCGCCAGCAGCCCGTTGGGGGTTGGTCAGCCCCAGCATTTT,TRBV5-1,-,TRBJ1-5,-
CASSEVIGMNTEAFF,TGTGCCAGCAGTGAAGTTATCGGTATGAACACTGAAGCTTTCTTT,TRBV2,-,TRBJ1-1,few
CASQTMEWSNQPQHF,TGTGCCAGTCAAACTATGGAGTGGAGCAATCAGCCCCAGCATTTT,TRBV19,-,TRBJ1-5,few
CASSARLVGADTGELFF,TGTGCCAGCAGTGCTCGTTTGGTGGGAGCTGACACCGGGGAGCTGTTTTTT,TRBV6-1,-,TRBJ2-2,-
CASSQDPRGRENTIYF,TGTGCCAGCAGCCAAGACCCCAGGGGGCGGGAAAACACCATATATTTT,TRBV4-2,TRBD1,TRBJ1-3,-
CASSFSATNEKLFF,TGTGCCAGCAGCTTCTCTGCAACTAATGAAAAACTGTTTTTT,TRBV5-8,-,TRBJ1-4,-
CATGQAYEQYF,TGTGCCACTGGACAGGCCTACGAGCAGTACTTC,TRBV10-3,TRBD1,TRBJ2-7,-
CASRRGPENTEAFF,TGTGCCAGCAGGAGGGGTCCGGAAAACACTGAAGCTTTCTTT,TRBV2,-,TRBJ1-1,few
CASSLGISYEQYF,TGTGCCAGCAGTTTAGGGATCTCCTACGAGCAGTACTTC,TRBV27,-,TRBJ2-7,once
CASSLVRGQGQLNTEAFF,TGTGCCAGCAGCTTGGTACGGGGACAGGGGCAATTGAACACTGAAGCTTTCTTT,TRBV5-5,TRBD1,TRBJ1-1,-
CASSIGQPQHF,TGTGCCAGTAGTATTGGTCAGCCCCAGCATTTT,TRBV19,-,TRBJ1-5,-
CASSWGAETEAFF,TGTGCCAGCAGCTGGGGGGCTGAGACTGAAGCTTTCTTT,TRBV5-5,-,TRBJ1-1,once
CATSTDRVQGGANVLTF,TGTGCCACCAGTACCGACAGGGTACAAGGTGGGGCCAACGTCCTGACTTTC,TRBV15,TRBD1,TRBJ2-6,-